This TCR beta chain emerged from a study of preoperative IRX-2 immunotherapy in early breast cancer. Treatment noted: preoperative locoregional IRX-2 cytokine immunotherapy. Preoperative locoregional IRX-2 cytokine immunotherapy was tested in the phase Ib source study. Germline loops: CDR1 SGHRS, CDR2 YFSETQ. This CDR3 region has 14 residues. Trimming cost V 3 bases and J 6 bases; bases outside gene matches: 9. Only in-frame clones appear in the TCRdb table, and some are missing; sequencing was by immunoSEQ multiplex PCR. The table has about 89,000 clones, about nine tenths seen once. The starting material was tumor tissue, obtained after IRX-2 immunotherapy. The sequence came from a human donor with breast cancer. J is TRBJ2-7 and V is TRBV5-1; 7 nucleotides agree with TRBD1. The CDR3 DNA reads TGCGCCAGCAGCTGGGGACAGAGGATCGGCGAGCAGTACTTC. Translated: CASSWGQRIGEQYF.